This T cell receptor beta chain was retrieved from a study of PD-L1 blockade in urothelial cancer. This table comes from immunoSEQ multiplex PCR, and its TCRdb copy is limited to in-frame clones, with some not included. The sample holds approximately 100,000 clones; about 89% are singletons and the top ten take 0.85% to 1%. Time point: pretreatment peripheral blood. The receptor's source is a woman older than 75 with urothelial cancer. The material was PBMCs, obtained around atezolizumab (anti-PD-L1) treatment.

The CDR3 region is CAIRMTGGQGSGELFF. In DNA, the CDR3 is TGTGCCATCAGGATGACGGGGGGGCAAGGGTCCGGGGAGCTGTTTTTT. The chain carries TRBV10-3 and TRBJ2-2; 8 positions agree with TRBD2. V lost 6 bases to trimming and J lost 6 bases; unmatched junction nucleotides: 12. From germline, CDR1 is ENHRY and CDR2 SYGVKD. The CDR3 has 16 amino acids.